This passage covers 20 T cell receptor beta chains from one sample sequenced in a study of blood T cell repertoires in COVID-19. This table comes from immunoSEQ multiplex PCR, and its TCRdb copy is limited to in-frame clones, with some not included. The sample records 300,000 to 400,000 clones, 90% to 95% being singletons. The sample taken for sequencing was peripheral blood. The receptors here all came from a young woman who had recovered from COVID-19.

The CDR3 loop is CASSDNRVHGYTF. The CDR3 nucleotides read TGTGCCAGCAGTGATAACAGGGTGCATGGCTACACCTTC. The rearrangement links TRBV25-1 to TRBJ1-2; maybe TRBD1 (6 bases). The V end was cut by 3 bases, the J end by 6 bases, with 11 bases between. Germline V gene data show CDR1 as MGHDK and CDR2 as SYGVNS. CDR3 size: 13 residues.

This clone was observed once. The CDR3 here is CASSEGSLSYEQYV. The CDR3 DNA is TGTGCCAGCAGTGAGGGTAGCCTGTCCTACGAGCAGTACGTC. The gene calls are TRBV6-1 and TRBJ2-7; D uncertain. The CDR3 covers 14 residues. The germline V and J ends were trimmed by 3 bases and 1 base, with 10 bases remaining between them. Germline values: CDR1 MNHNS, CDR2 SASEGT.

The J gene is TRBJ2-1, the V gene TRBV10-2; 7 nucleotides match TRBD2. Per the germline V gene, CDR1 is WSHSY and CDR2 is SAAADI. The CDR3 runs 16 residues. With 1 base clipped from V and 8 bases from J, the junction kept 11 bases outside the gene matches. The CDR3 reads CASSEWGRARGDEQFF. As DNA, the CDR3 is TGCGCCAGCAGTGAGTGGGGGAGGGCCCGGGGGGATGAGCAGTTCTTC.

The V gene is TRBV27, the J gene TRBJ2-7; 8 bases align to TRBD1. J was trimmed by 3 bases and V by 3 bases; bases with no gene match: 13. Germline CDR1 is MNHEY and CDR2 is SMNVEV (reference sequence). CDR3 size: 17 residues. CDR3 nucleotides: TGTGCCAGCAGTTTCATCCGGGACAGGTGTCCTCTCTACGAGCAGTACGTC. Protein sequence: CASSFIRDRCPLYEQYV.

The CDR3 DNA reads TGTGCCAGCAGCTGGACTAGCGGGAGGGCCGCGGCCGGGGAGCTGTTTTTT. It is translated as CASSWTSGRAAAGELFF. The chain carries TRBV9 and TRBJ2-2, with 15 bases aligning to TRBD2. This CDR3 comprises 17 residues. The germline CDR1 and CDR2 sequences are SGDLS and YYNGEE. Trimming cost V 4 bases and J 6 bases; bases outside gene matches: 7.

The chain has TRBV7-9 and TRBJ2-2; 7 positions match TRBD1. CDR1 is SEHNR and CDR2 is FQNEAQ in the germline V gene (reference sequence). V shed 5 bases, J shed 8 bases, and the junction held 14 bases outside the gene matches. This CDR3 region has 16 residues. The CDR3 protein is CASSLVRGPSIGELFF. The CDR3 nucleotides are TGTGCCAGCAGCCTGGTGAGGGGGCCATCAATTGGGGAGCTGTTTTTT.

The rearrangement joins TRBV3-1 (or the pseudogene TRBV3-2) to TRBJ2-5; TRBD1 might be the D (6 bases). CDR1 is LGHDT, CDR2 YNNKEL, per germline (reference sequence). The CDR3 covers 15 residues. Trimming left V 2 bases short and J 9 bases short, with 19 bases between. In DNA form, the CDR3 reads TGTGCCAGCAGCCAATTGACGGGACAACCCATGGCCCAGTACTTC. Amino acid sequence: CASSQLTGQPMAQYF.

The gene calls are TRBV6-2 or TRBV6-3 and TRBJ2-7, with TRBD2 identical over 8 bases. The trim removed 6 bases at V and 3 bases at J, leaving 4 bases unmatched. The CDR3 sequence is 13 residues long. CDR1 and CDR2 from the germline V gene are MNHEY and SVGEGT. CDR3 region: CASSIAGSYEQYV. In DNA, the CDR3 is TGTGCCAGCAGCATAGCGGGAAGCTACGAGCAGTACGTC.

This clone came up once. The rearrangement joins TRBV5-6 to TRBJ1-3; D remains ambiguous. CDR1 SGHDT and CDR2 YYEEEE come from the germline V gene. There are 16 residues in the CDR3. V gave up 4 bases and J gave up 0 bases, with 14 bases separating them. The CDR3 region has the DNA TGTGCCAGCAGCCTACCGGGAATAGCCTCTGGAAACACCATATATTTT. It codes for CASSLPGIASGNTIYF. Drawing the rest from reference TRBV5-6 and TRBJ1-3, the complete variable domain is DAGVTQSPTHLIKTRGQQVTLRCSPKSGHDTVSWYQQALGQGPQFIFQYYEEEERQRGNFPDRFSGHQFPNYSSELNVNALLLGDSALYLCASSLPGIASGNTIYFGEGSWLTVV.

This chain connects TRBV3-1 (or the pseudogene TRBV3-2) to TRBJ2-7, with 11 bases lining up with TRBD1. The CDR3 runs to 16 residues. The germline CDR1 and CDR2 sequences are LGHDT and YNNKEL (reference sequence). V trimming: 0 bases; J trimming: 2 bases; junction bases outside the gene matches: 3. This chain's CDR3 is CASSQDPGQGAYEQYV. CDR3 DNA sequence: TGTGCCAGCAGCCAAGATCCGGGACAGGGGGCCTACGAGCAGTACGTC.

The chain carries TRBV29-1 and TRBJ2-5; 8 positions agree with TRBD2. CDR1 and CDR2 (germline): SQVTM, ANQGSEA. CDR3 length equals 16 residues. The ends lost 7 bases at V and 1 base at J; junction bases unmatched: 14. CDR3 nucleotide sequence: TGCAGCGCTGACGGGATCCCGGGAGGGCTCCAAGAGACCCAGTACTTC. This gives the protein CSADGIPGGLQETQYF.

V usage is TRBV7-2 and J usage is TRBJ2-1, with 7 bases matching TRBD2. The length of the CDR3 is 15 residues. Germline V CDR1 and CDR2: SGHTA, FQGNSA. Trimming took 2 bases from V and 5 from J; bases not matched to a gene: 6. DNA for the CDR3: TGTGCCAGCAGCTTATGGGGGAGGGGAAACAATGAGCAGTTCTTC. This encodes CASSLWGRGNNEQFF.

The chain uses TRBV6-5 and TRBJ1-2; tentatively, D is TRBD1 (5 bases). The V and J ends lost 0 bases and 8 bases respectively, with 16 bases between them. The CDR3 is 15 amino acids. Germline CDR1 MNHEY, CDR2 SVGAGI. In DNA form, the CDR3 reads TGTGCCAGCAGTTACTCAGCGGGACCACAAAGGGGCTACACCTTC. Its translation: CASSYSAGPQRGYTF.

The genes are TRBV25-1 and TRBJ2-1, with 13 bases lining up with TRBD2. Germline V lookup: CDR1 MGHDK, CDR2 SYGVNS. The length of the CDR3 is 17 residues. V trimming: 6 bases; J trimming: 5 bases; junction bases outside the gene matches: 10. CDR3 sequence (DNA): TGTGCCAGCAGCAGAACCGGGACTAGCGGGATCGACAATGAGCAGTTCTTC. Its translation: CASSRTGTSGIDNEQFF.

The gene calls are TRBV20-1 and TRBJ2-1, with D unclear. CDR1 and CDR2 from the germline V gene are DFQATT and SNEGSKA (reference sequence). The CDR3 has 13 amino acids. Trimming stripped 3 bases from V and 7 bases from J, with 13 bases between. The CDR3 DNA is TGCAGTGCTAGTGACGACGGGTGGAATGAGCAGTTCTTC. Amino acid sequence: CSASDDGWNEQFF.

This clone was seen just once. V is TRBV27 and J is TRBJ1-1; a possible D gene is TRBD1 (5 bases). V was shortened by 3 bases and J by 5 bases, with 16 bases between the two germline ends. The CDR3 spans 15 residues. CDR1 and CDR2 from the germline V gene are MNHEY and SMNVEV (reference sequence). The CDR3 is CASSFLGRASTEAFF. In DNA form, the CDR3 reads TGTGCCAGCAGTTTCTTAGGCAGGGCAAGTACTGAAGCTTTCTTT.

The chain is built from TRBV5-8 and TRBJ2-1, with D maybe TRBD2 (6 bases). This CDR3 spans 15 amino acids. V lost 2 bases, J lost 1 base, and 10 bases lay in between. Per the germline V gene, CDR1 is SGHTS and CDR2 is YDEGEE. This CDR3 is CASSFTGVSYNEQFF. The CDR3 DNA reads as TGTGCCAGCAGCTTTACGGGGGTGTCCTACAATGAGCAGTTCTTC.

The rearrangement uses TRBV27 and TRBJ2-5; TRBD2 matches 7 bases. V was pared by 4 bases and J by 5 bases, with 7 bases of the junction left unmatched. Per the germline V gene, CDR1 is MNHEY and CDR2 is SMNVEV (reference sequence). This CDR3 has 14 residues. The CDR3 sequence: CASSSAGDGETQYF. The CDR3 DNA reads as TGTGCCAGCAGTTCCGCGGGAGACGGGGAGACCCAGTACTTC.

V and J are TRBV5-1 and TRBJ2-3, with 7 positions matching TRBD1. Germline CDR1 is SGHRS and CDR2 is YFSETQ. Trimming removed 4 bases from V and 1 base from J; junction bases left unmatched: 6. The CDR3 runs 15 residues. CDR3 sequence reads: CASSNTGVRTDTQYF. The CDR3 region has the DNA TGCGCCAGCAGCAACACAGGGGTCCGCACAGATACGCAGTATTTT.

V usage is TRBV13 and J usage is TRBJ2-7, with 8 bases identical to TRBD2. Per germline, CDR1 PRHDT and CDR2 FYEKMQ (reference sequence). This CDR3 has 15 amino acids. V lost 5 bases, J lost 0 bases, and 6 bases stayed unmatched. The CDR3 region is CASSRGGWSSYEQYV. The CDR3 DNA sequence: TGTGCCAGCAGCCGCGGGGGGTGGAGCTCCTACGAGCAGTACGTC.